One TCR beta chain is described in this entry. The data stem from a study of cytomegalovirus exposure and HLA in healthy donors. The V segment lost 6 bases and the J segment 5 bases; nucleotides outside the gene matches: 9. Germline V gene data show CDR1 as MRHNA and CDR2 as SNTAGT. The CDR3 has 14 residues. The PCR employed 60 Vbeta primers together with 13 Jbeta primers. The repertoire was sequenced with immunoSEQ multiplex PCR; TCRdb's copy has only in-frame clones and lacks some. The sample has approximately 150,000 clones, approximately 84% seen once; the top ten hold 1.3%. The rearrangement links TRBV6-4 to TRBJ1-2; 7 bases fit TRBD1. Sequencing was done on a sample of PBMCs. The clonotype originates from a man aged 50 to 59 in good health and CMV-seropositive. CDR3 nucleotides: TGTGCCAGCAGGCCTGGGACAGACCTTTATGGCTACACCTTC. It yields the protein CASRPGTDLYGYTF.